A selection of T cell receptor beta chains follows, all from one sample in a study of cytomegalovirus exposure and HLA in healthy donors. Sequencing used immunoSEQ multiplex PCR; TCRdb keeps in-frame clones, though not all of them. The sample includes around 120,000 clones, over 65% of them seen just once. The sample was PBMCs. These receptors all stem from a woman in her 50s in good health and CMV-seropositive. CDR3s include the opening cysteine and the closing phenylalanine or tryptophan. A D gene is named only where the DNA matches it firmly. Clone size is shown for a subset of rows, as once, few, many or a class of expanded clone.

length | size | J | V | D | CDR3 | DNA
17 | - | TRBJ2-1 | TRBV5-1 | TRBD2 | CASSPERLALSYNEQFF | TGCGCCAGCAGCCCTGAACGACTAGCCCTCTCCTACAATGAGCAGTTCTTC
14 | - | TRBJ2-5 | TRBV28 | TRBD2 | CASSLLAGQETQYF | TGTGCCAGCAGTTTACTAGCGGGGCAAGAGACCCAGTACTTC
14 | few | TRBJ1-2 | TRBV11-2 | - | CASSLNPGMGGYTF | TGTGCCAGCAGCTTAAATCCAGGGATGGGTGGCTACACCTTC
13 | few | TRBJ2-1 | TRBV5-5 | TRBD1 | CASSQDRANEQFF | TGTGCCAGCAGCCAAGACAGGGCAAATGAGCAGTTCTTC
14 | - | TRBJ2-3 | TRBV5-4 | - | CASSLSSMVDTQYF | TGTGCCAGCAGCTTGAGCTCGATGGTGGATACGCAGTATTTT
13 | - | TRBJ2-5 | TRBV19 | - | CASSRQRAETQYF | TGTGCCAGTAGCCGCCAGAGGGCAGAGACCCAGTACTTC
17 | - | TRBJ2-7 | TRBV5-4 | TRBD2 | CASSFPGLAGETYEQYF | TGTGCCAGCAGCTTTCCGGGACTAGCGGGGGAAACCTACGAGCAGTACTTC
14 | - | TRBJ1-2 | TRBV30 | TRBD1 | CAWRLQGVGYGYTF | TGTGCCTGGAGATTACAGGGGGTCGGCTATGGCTACACCTTC
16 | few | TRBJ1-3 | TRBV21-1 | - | CATQNGGQASGNTIYF | TGTGCCACCCAGAACGGGGGGCAGGCCTCTGGAAACACCATATATTTT
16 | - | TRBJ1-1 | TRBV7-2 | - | CASSLNGGGVNTEAFF | TGTGCCAGCAGCTTAAATGGTGGAGGAGTGAACACTGAAGCTTTCTTT
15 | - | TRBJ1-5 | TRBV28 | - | CASSLLGARGQPQHF | TGTGCCAGCAGTTTATTGGGGGCAAGGGGTCAGCCCCAGCATTTT
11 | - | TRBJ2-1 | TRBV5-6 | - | CASSSYNEQFF | TGTGCCAGCAGCTCGTACAATGAGCAGTTCTTC
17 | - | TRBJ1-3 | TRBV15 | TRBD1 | CATSRELTGIAGNTIYF | TGTGCCACCAGCAGAGAGTTGACAGGGATCGCTGGAAACACCATATATTTT
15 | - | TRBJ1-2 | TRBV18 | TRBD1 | CASSPQGRGDYGYTF | TGTGCCAGCTCACCACAGGGCAGGGGGGACTATGGCTACACCTTC
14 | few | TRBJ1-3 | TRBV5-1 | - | CASSLSVSGNTIYF | TGCGCCAGCAGCCTGTCGGTTTCTGGAAACACCATATATTTT
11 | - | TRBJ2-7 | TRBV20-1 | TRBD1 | CSAAQGATQYF | TGCAGTGCGGCACAGGGGGCTACGCAGTACTTC
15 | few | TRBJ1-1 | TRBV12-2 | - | CASRPEGQGSTEAFF | TGTGCAAGTCGCCCCGAGGGACAGGGGAGCACTGAAGCTTTCTTT
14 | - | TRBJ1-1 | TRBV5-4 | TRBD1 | CASSPGTGRDEAFF | TGTGCCAGCAGCCCAGGGACAGGGAGGGATGAAGCTTTCTTT
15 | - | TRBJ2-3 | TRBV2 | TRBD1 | CASSDVRGLRDTQYF | TGTGCCAGCAGTGATGTCAGGGGGCTACGAGATACGCAGTATTTT
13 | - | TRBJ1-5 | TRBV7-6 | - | CASSLETDQPQHF | TGTGCCAGCAGCTTAGAGACAGATCAGCCCCAGCATTTT
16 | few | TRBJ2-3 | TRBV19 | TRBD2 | CASTPPGAGDTDTQYF | TGTGCCAGTACCCCCCCGGGTGCGGGAGACACAGATACGCAGTATTTT
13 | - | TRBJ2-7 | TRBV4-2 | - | CASSQVGPYEQYF | TGTGCCAGCAGCCAAGTGGGCCCCTACGAGCAGTACTTC
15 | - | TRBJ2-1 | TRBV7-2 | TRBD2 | CASSPGGGRRNEQFF | TGTGCCAGCAGCCCGGGGGGTGGGAGGCGGAATGAGCAGTTCTTC
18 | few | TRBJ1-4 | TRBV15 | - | CATSKNSGLRMDNEKLFF | TGTGCCACCAGCAAAAACTCGGGACTTCGGATGGATAATGAAAAACTGTTTTTT
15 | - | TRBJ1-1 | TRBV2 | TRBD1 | CASSGQGIGNTEAFF | TGTGCCAGCAGTGGACAGGGGATCGGGAACACTGAAGCTTTCTTT
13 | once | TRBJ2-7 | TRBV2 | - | CASRVQGAHEQYF | TGTGCCTCCAGGGTACAGGGAGCCCACGAGCAGTACTTC
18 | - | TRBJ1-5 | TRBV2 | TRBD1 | CASSSVGQGRGSNQPQHF | TGTGCCAGCAGTAGTGTAGGACAGGGGAGGGGGAGCAATCAGCCCCAGCATTTT
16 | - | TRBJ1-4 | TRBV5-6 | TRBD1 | CASSPYGQAGDEKLFF | TGTGCCAGCAGCCCATACGGACAGGCGGGTGATGAAAAACTGTTTTTT
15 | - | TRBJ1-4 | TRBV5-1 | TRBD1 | CASRTGVGANEKLFF | TGCGCCAGCAGGACAGGGGTCGGGGCTAATGAAAAACTGTTTTTT
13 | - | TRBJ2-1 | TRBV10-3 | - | CAISEFGQNEQFF | TGTGCCATCAGTGAGTTTGGGCAGAATGAGCAGTTCTTC
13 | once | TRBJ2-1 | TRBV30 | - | CAWSVQGRNEQFF | TGTGCCTGGAGTGTACAGGGGAGGAATGAGCAGTTCTTC
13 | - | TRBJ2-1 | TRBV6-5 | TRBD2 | CASSGGTRDEQFF | TGTGCCAGCAGTGGCGGGACTAGGGATGAGCAGTTCTTC
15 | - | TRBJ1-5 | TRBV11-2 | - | CASSLEQGPHQPQHF | TGTGCCAGCAGCTTAGAACAGGGCCCCCATCAGCCCCAGCATTTT
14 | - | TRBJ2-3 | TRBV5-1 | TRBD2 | CASSLAGGTDTQYF | TGCGCCAGCAGCTTGGCGGGGGGAACCGATACGCAGTATTTT
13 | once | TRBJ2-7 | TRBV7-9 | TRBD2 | CASSLRENYEQYF | TGTGCCAGCAGTTTGCGGGAGAACTACGAGCAGTACTTC
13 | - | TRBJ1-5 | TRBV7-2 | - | CASSPTRDQPQHF | TGTGCCAGCAGCCCGACACGAGATCAGCCCCAGCATTTT
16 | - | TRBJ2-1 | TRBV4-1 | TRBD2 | CASSQDGGGAVDEQFF | TGCGCCAGCAGCCAAGACGGCGGGGGGGCCGTAGATGAGCAGTTCTTC
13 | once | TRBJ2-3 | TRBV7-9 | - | CAILDRPTDTQYF | TGTGCCATCTTGGACAGACCCACAGATACGCAGTATTTT
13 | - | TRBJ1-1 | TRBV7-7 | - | CASSATENTEAFF | TGTGCCAGCAGCGCGACAGAGAACACTGAAGCTTTCTTT
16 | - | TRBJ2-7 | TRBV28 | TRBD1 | CASSNYLYRGRLEQYF | TGTGCCAGCAGTAACTATTTGTACAGGGGGCGCCTCGAGCAGTACTTC